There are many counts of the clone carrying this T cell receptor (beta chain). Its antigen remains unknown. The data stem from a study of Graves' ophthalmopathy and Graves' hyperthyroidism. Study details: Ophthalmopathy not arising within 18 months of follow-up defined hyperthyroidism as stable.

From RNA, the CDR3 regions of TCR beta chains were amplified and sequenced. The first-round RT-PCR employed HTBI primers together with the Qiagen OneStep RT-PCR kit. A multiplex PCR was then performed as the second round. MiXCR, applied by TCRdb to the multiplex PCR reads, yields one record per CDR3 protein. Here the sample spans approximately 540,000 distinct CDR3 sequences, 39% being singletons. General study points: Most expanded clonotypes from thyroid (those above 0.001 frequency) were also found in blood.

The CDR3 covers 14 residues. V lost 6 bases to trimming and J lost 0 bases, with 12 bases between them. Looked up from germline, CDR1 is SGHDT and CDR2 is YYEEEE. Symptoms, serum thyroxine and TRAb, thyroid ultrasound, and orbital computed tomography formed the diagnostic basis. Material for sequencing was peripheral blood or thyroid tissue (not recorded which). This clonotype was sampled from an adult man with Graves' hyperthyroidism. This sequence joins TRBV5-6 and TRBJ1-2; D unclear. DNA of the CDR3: TGTGCCAGCATCTTCGCGGCCTCTAACTATGGCTACACCTTC. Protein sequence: CASIFAASNYGYTF.